One and the same sample provided the 15 T cell receptor beta chains below, sequenced in a study of shared clonotypes between healthy human individuals. Only in-frame clones appear in the TCRdb table, and some are missing; sequencing was by immunoSEQ multiplex PCR. Here the sample spans fewer than 2.5 million clones, under 95% being singletons. The sequencing sample was made of naive CD4+ T cells from PBMCs. The sample's subset: CD45RA+ positively selected. The receptor set was obtained from a man between 18 and 29 years old in good health. Some clones in this sample may be carry-over from other donors' samples.

This clone was observed once. The chain uses TRBV28 and TRBJ1-1; no firm D call. This CDR3 contains 13 residues. V was shortened by 5 bases and J by 3 bases, with 10 bases between the two germline ends. Per the germline V gene, CDR1 is MDHEN and CDR2 is SYDVKM. Written as DNA, the CDR3 is TGTGCCAGCAGTATACTGGGGTACACTGAAGCTTTCTTT. This codes for CASSILGYTEAFF. Variable domain in full (rest from reference TRBV28 and TRBJ1-1): DVKVTQSSRYLVKRTGEKVFLECVQDMDHENMFWYRQDPGLGLRLIYFSYDVKMKEKGDIPEGYSVSREKKERFSLILESASTNQTSMYLCASSILGYTEAFFGQGTRLTVV.

CDR3 residues: CASSLRRASGQETQYF. CDR3 bases: TGTGCCAGCAGTCTTCGAAGGGCTAGCGGCCAAGAGACCCAGTACTTC. The V and J genes are TRBV25-1 and TRBJ2-5; 7 bases match TRBD2. The CDR3 is 16 residues long. Trimming took 5 bases from V and 1 from J; bases not matched to a gene: 10. CDR1 and CDR2 from the germline V gene are MGHDK and SYGVNS.

V gene TRBV27 combines with J gene TRBJ1-1; D gene unclear. Germline V CDR1 and CDR2: MNHEY, SMNVEV (reference sequence). The CDR3 length is 14 residues. Trimming left V 4 bases short and J 4 bases short, with 13 bases between. CDR3 sequence (DNA): TGTGCCAGCAGTTCCACGAAAGGTTCCACTGAAGCTTTCTTT. This encodes CASSSTKGSTEAFF.

The rearrangement uses TRBV7-9 and TRBJ2-7; D is possibly TRBD1 (5 bases). Germline lookup yields CDR1 SEHNR and CDR2 FQNEAQ (reference sequence). This CDR3 has 15 amino acids. Trimming shortened V by 5 bases and J by 3 bases, and 17 bases separated the two germline ends. For the CDR3, the DNA is TGTGCCAGCAGCGCCCGACTTCAGGGCAGCTACGAGCAGTACTTC. Its protein product is CASSARLQGSYEQYF.

The chain links TRBV30 to TRBJ2-5, with 9 bases that match TRBD2. The CDR3 is 16 residues long. Trimming cost V 4 bases and J 4 bases; bases outside gene matches: 13. Germline CDR1 reads GTSNPN; CDR2 reads SVGIG (reference sequence). The DNA for the CDR3 is TGTGCCTGGATCCCCAAGCGGGGGGAGGGCCTAGAGACCCAGTACTTC. Protein: CAWIPKRGEGLETQYF.

The chain uses TRBV6-5 and TRBJ2-7; either TRBD1 or TRBD2 may fit D (5 bases each). V was pared by 6 bases and J by 6 bases, with 15 bases between. There are 13 residues in the CDR3. CDR1 is MNHEY and CDR2 is SVGAGI in the germline V gene. The CDR3 reads CASSSGPRSEQYF. CDR3 sequence (DNA): TGTGCCAGCAGCTCGGGGCCAAGGTCCGAGCAGTACTTC.

The rearrangement uses TRBV4-3 and TRBJ2-1; D not certain. Trimming cost V 4 bases and J 7 bases, with 14 bases left between them. Looked up from germline, CDR1 is LGHNA and CDR2 is YSLEER. This CDR3 contains 14 residues. CDR3 DNA: TGCGCCAGCAGCCGACTCGACGGGTCTAATGAGCAGTTCTTC. Encoded protein: CASSRLDGSNEQFF.

The rearrangement joins TRBV2 to TRBJ2-5; D perhaps matches TRBD1 (6 bases). Trimming cost V 0 bases and J 1 base, with 9 bases left between them. Germline CDR1 reads SNHLY; CDR2 reads FYNNEI. The CDR3 consists of 15 residues. The CDR3 loop is CASSEAGAGQETQYF. Here the CDR3 DNA reads TGTGCCAGCAGTGAAGCGGGGGCGGGCCAAGAGACCCAGTACTTC.

The chain has TRBV10-2 and TRBJ2-7; D unclear. Trimming pared 1 base from V and 5 bases from J, leaving 9 bases between. The germline V gene encodes CDR1 WSHSY and CDR2 SAAADI. The CDR3 totals 13 residues. This chain's CDR3 is CASSEWVEDEQYF. Here the CDR3 DNA reads TGCGCCAGCAGTGAGTGGGTTGAGGACGAGCAGTACTTC.

The chain uses TRBV7-8 and TRBJ1-3; perhaps TRBD1 as D (5 bases). Trimming stripped 3 bases from V and 4 bases from J, with 13 bases between. The CDR3 covers 15 residues. In germline, CDR1 is SGHVS, CDR2 FQNEAQ. The DNA for the CDR3 is TGTGCCAGCAGCTTGGGTCGGGGGGTCGGAAACACCATATATTTT. Translated: CASSLGRGVGNTIYF. The entire variable domain, with the rest obtained from reference TRBV7-8 and TRBJ1-3, is as follows: GAGVSQSPRYKVAKRGQDVALRCDPISGHVSLFWYQQALGQGPEFLTYFQNEAQLDKSGLPSDRFFAERPEGSVSTLKIQRTQQEDSAVYLCASSLGRGVGNTIYFGEGSWLTVV.

The J gene is TRBJ2-4, the V gene TRBV14, with 9 positions matching TRBD2. Germline loops: CDR1 SGHDN, CDR2 FVKESK. V dropped 3 bases and J dropped 1; count of bases not matched to a gene: 16. The CDR3 sequence is 20 residues long. The CDR3 spells CASSQDPIAGARVAKNIQYF. The CDR3 DNA is TGTGCCAGCAGCCAGGACCCTATAGCGGGAGCGAGGGTGGCCAAAAACATTCAGTACTTC.

This rearrangement joins TRBV5-4 to TRBJ2-4; 12 bases are shared with TRBD1. The trim removed 3 bases at V and 8 bases at J, leaving 6 bases unmatched. The length of the CDR3 is 15 residues. Germline V gives CDR1 SGHNT, CDR2 YYREEE (reference sequence). The CDR3: CASSYGTGGEDIQYF. The CDR3 DNA is TGTGCCAGCAGCTACGGGACAGGGGGCGAGGACATTCAGTACTTC.

With regard to this clone: Within the sample, other DNA sequences also encode this same CDR3. The gene calls are TRBV7-2 and TRBJ2-5; no clear D gene. The CDR3 contains 12 residues. Deletions cut 1 base from V and 4 bases from J, with 4 bases between. Germline assignment: CDR1 SGHTA and CDR2 FQGNSA. The CDR3 loop reads CASSLVGETQYF. In DNA, the CDR3 is TGTGCCAGCAGCTTAGTTGGAGAGACCCAGTACTTC.

The V call is TRBV9, the J call TRBJ1-1; D remains ambiguous. The CDR3 extends over 15 amino acids. V lost 4 bases, J lost 1 base, and 14 bases lay in between. CDR1 is SGDLS and CDR2 is YYNGEE in the germline V gene. CDR3 region: CASSPDLGGNTEAFF. The CDR3, as DNA: TGTGCCAGCAGCCCGGACCTGGGAGGGAACACTGAAGCTTTCTTT.

The chain employs TRBV2 and TRBJ2-1; 13 bases agree with TRBD2. The V and J ends lost 5 bases and 14 bases, in that order; junction bases with no gene match: 9. This CDR3 has 14 amino acids. Germline V gene lookup returns CDR1 SNHLY and CDR2 FYNNEI. CDR3 DNA sequence: TGTGCCAGCAGTCCTAGGACTAGCGGGAGTTGGGAGTTCTTC. It translates to CASSPRTSGSWEFF.